These T cell receptor beta chains were read from a single sample in a study of T cell responses to AZD1222 COVID-19 vaccine. Assay used: immunoSEQ multiplex PCR; TCRdb lists only in-frame clones, some missing. The table includes about 200,000 clones, around 88% detected once. Sequencing was performed on peripheral blood, taken on day 0 of AZD1222 vaccination. These receptors came from an adult in good health. Both conserved end residues are part of each CDR3. The D gene is left open where the match is weak. Clone size is not always given. Where it is, it says once, few, many or a class for expanded clones.

v_gene,abundance,d_gene,j_gene,CDR3nt,CDR3aa
TRBV7-8,-,TRBD1,TRBJ1-2,TGTGCCAGCAGCCTAGGGACAGGCTTCTATGGCTACACCTTC,CASSLGTGFYGYTF
TRBV7-8,-,-,TRBJ1-2,TGTGCCAGCAGTTTAGCCGGGACTGAAAACTATGGCTACACCTTC,CASSLAGTENYGYTF
TRBV7-9,-,-,TRBJ1-5,TGTGCCAGCAGCTTACAGGGCCTCAATCAGCCCCAGCATTTT,CASSLQGLNQPQHF
TRBV27,few,TRBD2,TRBJ2-1,TGTGCCAGCAGTTTGGCGGGGGAAAACAATGAGCAGTTCTTC,CASSLAGENNEQFF
TRBV9,once,TRBD1,TRBJ1-1,TGTGCCAGCAGCATCTCAGGGGGCGGAACTGAAGCTTTCTTT,CASSISGGGTEAFF
TRBV24-1,once,TRBD1,TRBJ1-2,TGTGCCACCAGTGATTTAACCGGGACAGGGGAACTGGCTAACTATGGCTACACCTTC,CATSDLTGTGELANYGYTF
TRBV30,-,-,TRBJ1-1,TGTGCCTGGAGTGTACGGGAGGGAACTGAAGCTTTCTTT,CAWSVREGTEAFF
TRBV10-3,once,TRBD2,TRBJ2-1,TGTGCCATCAGGAGTACTAGCGGGGGGTTCAATGAGCAGTTCTTC,CAIRSTSGGFNEQFF
TRBV7-8,-,-,TRBJ2-7,TGTGCCAGCAGCCCGAACGCCTACGAGCAGTACTTC,CASSPNAYEQYF
TRBV9,-,-,TRBJ2-7,TGTGCCAGCAGTGACTACGAGCAGTACTTC,CASSDYEQYF
TRBV6-4,once,TRBD2,TRBJ2-5,TGTGCCAGCAGCGCCGGGACTAGCGGGGGCCAAGAGACCCAGTACTTC,CASSAGTSGGQETQYF
TRBV12-3/TRBV12-4,-,-,TRBJ2-7,TGTGCCAGCAGTTTTGTGGCCTACGAGCAGTACTTC,CASSFVAYEQYF
TRBV7-9,-,-,TRBJ2-1,TGTGCCAGCAGCTTAGGTCCTGGGGGGGCCTCCTACAATGAGCAGTTCTTC,CASSLGPGGASYNEQFF
TRBV29-1,-,-,TRBJ1-4,TGCAGCCTCCTCGGGGGCTTTAATGAAAAACTGTTTTTT,CSLLGGFNEKLFF
TRBV6-1,-,TRBD2,TRBJ2-1,TGTGCCAGCAGTGGCTCGGCTGGCGGGGGGTTCTACAATGAGCAGTTCTTC,CASSGSAGGGFYNEQFF
TRBV27,-,TRBD1,TRBJ2-5,TGTGCCAGCAGTCCCAGGACAGGAAGGGAGACCCAGTACTTC,CASSPRTGRETQYF
TRBV3-1/TRBV3-2,-,TRBD1,TRBJ2-3,TGTGCCAGCAGCTTGAACGACAGGGAATGGGGCAGCACAGATACGCAGTATTTT,CASSLNDREWGSTDTQYF
TRBV6-5,-,TRBD1,TRBJ1-2,TGTGCCAGCCGGGACAGGGATTCCTATGGCTACACCTTC,CASRDRDSYGYTF
TRBV3-1/TRBV3-2,-,-,TRBJ1-4,TGTGCCAGCAGCCCGCCGGGGTGGGGGGTTGGAGAAAAACTGTTTTTT,CASSPPGWGVGEKLFF
TRBV27,-,TRBD2,TRBJ2-5,TGTGCCAGCAGGGGACTAGAACTGCCGGAGACCCAGTACTTC,CASRGLELPETQYF
TRBV30,-,-,TRBJ2-7,TGTGCCTACCGGGACTACGAGCAGTACTTC,CAYRDYEQYF
TRBV7-8,-,TRBD2,TRBJ2-1,TGTGCCAGCAGCCCTCGTGGACTAGCGGGGGCCGATACCTACAATGAGCAGTTCTTC,CASSPRGLAGADTYNEQFF
TRBV29-1,-,-,TRBJ1-1,TGCAGCGCCCAGCGGGGGGGCAACACTGAAGCTTTCTTT,CSAQRGGNTEAFF
TRBV5-4,few,-,TRBJ1-2,TGTGCCAGCAGCTCTAACCCTGGCTTAAGTAGCTACACCTTC,CASSSNPGLSSYTF
TRBV19,-,TRBD1,TRBJ1-2,TGTGCCAGTAGTATCATTCGGGGCAGGGGGATCTATGGCTACACCTTC,CASSIIRGRGIYGYTF
TRBV19,-,TRBD1,TRBJ2-7,TGTGCCAGTGCCACACCCGGGACAGGGAGTCGGGAGCAGTACTTC,CASATPGTGSREQYF
TRBV5-1,-,TRBD1,TRBJ2-7,TGCGCCAGCAGCTTTGGCCAGGGGGCGACCTACGAGCAGTACTTC,CASSFGQGATYEQYF
TRBV25-1,-,TRBD1,TRBJ1-6,TGTGCCAGCGGGGGACAGGGGCGGGGTTCACCCCTCCACTTT,CASGGQGRGSPLHF
TRBV28,-,-,TRBJ2-7,TGTGCCATTGCCGGGACCCTATCTTTCGTCGAGCAGTACTTC,CAIAGTLSFVEQYF
TRBV7-8,-,TRBD1,TRBJ2-3,TGTGCCAGCAGCTTAGCGAAGGGACAGGTAGCGGATACGCAGTATTTT,CASSLAKGQVADTQYF
TRBV3-1/TRBV3-2,few,TRBD1,TRBJ1-2,TGTGCCAGCAGCCAACGGGACAGGGGGCCAAGTCACTATGGCTACACCTTC,CASSQRDRGPSHYGYTF
TRBV27,-,-,TRBJ2-4,TGTGCCAGCAGTTTGTACGGACACCCCGGGAAAAACATTCAGTACTTC,CASSLYGHPGKNIQYF
TRBV3-1/TRBV3-2,-,-,TRBJ2-7,TGTGCCAGCAGCCTCGACAGGTCTCCGACCTACGAGCAGTACTTC,CASSLDRSPTYEQYF
TRBV4-1,once,-,TRBJ2-7,TGCGCCAGCAGCCCCCAGCGGTCTTCCTACGAGCAGTACTTC,CASSPQRSSYEQYF
TRBV6-6,-,-,TRBJ2-4,TGTGCCAGCAGGACAGCCTCCCCGAAAAACATTCAGTACTTC,CASRTASPKNIQYF
TRBV10-3,-,-,TRBJ1-2,TGTGCCATCAGCACCGGGGCCGATGGCTACACCTTC,CAISTGADGYTF
TRBV15,few,-,TRBJ1-1,TGTGCCACCAGCCGAAGGACCGTCCCTGAAGCTTTCTTT,CATSRRTVPEAFF
TRBV7-8,once,-,TRBJ2-3,TGTGCCAGCAGCTCAGGGCGGGCAGATACGCAGTATTTT,CASSSGRADTQYF
TRBV7-7,-,TRBD2,TRBJ2-1,TGTGCCAGCAGCAAGGGACTAGCGGGGGACAATGAGCAGTTCTTC,CASSKGLAGDNEQFF
TRBV2,-,TRBD1,TRBJ1-6,TGTGCCAGCAGGGACTCACAGGGGCACAGGGCACCCCTCCACTTT,CASRDSQGHRAPLHF
TRBV15,-,TRBD1,TRBJ1-2,TGTGCCACCAGCAGAGCCCACAGGGGGGTCGGCGGCTACACCTTC,CATSRAHRGVGGYTF
TRBV18,-,-,TRBJ1-2,TGTGCCAGCTCACCACAACAGGGTGATGGCTACACCTTC,CASSPQQGDGYTF
TRBV6-1,-,-,TRBJ1-1,TGTGCCAGCAGTGAATTTCGTTTCGATACGGAAGATACTTTCTTT,CASSEFRFDTEDTFF
TRBV4-1,few,-,TRBJ1-4,TGCGCCAGCAGCCTCCCGGGGGTCACTAATGAAAAACTGTTTTTT,CASSLPGVTNEKLFF
TRBV10-2,-,-,TRBJ2-1,TGCGCCAGCAGTGCGGTGCGGGGCAATGAGCAGTTCTTC,CASSAVRGNEQFF
TRBV15,-,-,TRBJ1-2,TGTGCCACCAGCACACGAACAGGGCCTCATGGCTACACCTTC,CATSTRTGPHGYTF
TRBV6-1,-,-,TRBJ2-2,TGTGCCAGCAGTGAATTCATCGAGGTCTTTGCTCGGGAGCTGTTTTTT,CASSEFIEVFARELFF